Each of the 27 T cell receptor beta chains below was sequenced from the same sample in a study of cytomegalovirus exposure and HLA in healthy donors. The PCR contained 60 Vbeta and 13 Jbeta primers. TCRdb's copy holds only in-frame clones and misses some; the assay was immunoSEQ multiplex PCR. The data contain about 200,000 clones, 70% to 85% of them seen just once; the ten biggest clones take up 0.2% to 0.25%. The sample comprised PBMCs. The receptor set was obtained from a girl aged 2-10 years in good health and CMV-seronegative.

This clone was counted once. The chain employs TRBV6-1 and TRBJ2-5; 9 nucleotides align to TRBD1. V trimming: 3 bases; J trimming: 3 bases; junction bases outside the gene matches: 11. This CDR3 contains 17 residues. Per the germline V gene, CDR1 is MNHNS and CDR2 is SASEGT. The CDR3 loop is CASSDNTGGVLKETQYF. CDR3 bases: TGTGCCAGCAGTGACAACACAGGGGGCGTACTAAAAGAGACCCAGTACTTC.

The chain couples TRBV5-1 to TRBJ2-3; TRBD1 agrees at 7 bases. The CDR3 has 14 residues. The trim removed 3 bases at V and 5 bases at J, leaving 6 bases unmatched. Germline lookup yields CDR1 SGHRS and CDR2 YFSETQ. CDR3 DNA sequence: TGCGCCAGCAGCTCCGGGACAGACGGAGATACGCAGTATTTT. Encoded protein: CASSSGTDGDTQYF.

CDR3 sequence reads: CASSVVGGEQFF. The CDR3 region has the DNA TGTGCCAGCAGCGTAGTAGGCGGTGAGCAGTTCTTC. The J gene is TRBJ2-1, the V gene TRBV9; no clear D. Germline lookup yields CDR1 SGDLS and CDR2 YYNGEE. V was pared by 0 bases and J by 9 bases, with 7 bases between. This CDR3 contains 12 residues. Full variable domain (remainder filled in from reference TRBV9 and TRBJ2-1): DSGVTQTPKHLITATGQRVTLRCSPRSGDLSVYWYQQSLDQGLQFLIQYYNGEERAKGNILERFSAQQFPDLHSELNLSSLELGDSALYFCASSVVGGEQFFGPGTRLTVL.

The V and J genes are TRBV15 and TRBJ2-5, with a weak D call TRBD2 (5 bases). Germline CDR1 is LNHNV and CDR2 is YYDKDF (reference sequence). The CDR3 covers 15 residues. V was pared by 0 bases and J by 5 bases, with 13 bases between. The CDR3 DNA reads TGTGCCACCAGCAGAGATCCGATCCGGGGTGAGACCCAGTACTTC. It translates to CATSRDPIRGETQYF.

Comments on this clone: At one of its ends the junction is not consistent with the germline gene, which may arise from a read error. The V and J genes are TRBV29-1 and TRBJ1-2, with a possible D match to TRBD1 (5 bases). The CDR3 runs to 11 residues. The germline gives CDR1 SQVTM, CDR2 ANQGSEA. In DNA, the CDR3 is TGCAGCGTTGAACGGGACTATGACTACACCTTC. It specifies CSVERDYDYTF. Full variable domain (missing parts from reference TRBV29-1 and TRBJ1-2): SAVISQKPSRDICQRGTSLTIQCQVDSQVTMMFWYRQQPGQSLTLIATANQGSEATYESGFVIDKFPISRPNLTFSTLTVSNMSPEDSSIYLCSVERDYDYTFGSGTRLTVV.

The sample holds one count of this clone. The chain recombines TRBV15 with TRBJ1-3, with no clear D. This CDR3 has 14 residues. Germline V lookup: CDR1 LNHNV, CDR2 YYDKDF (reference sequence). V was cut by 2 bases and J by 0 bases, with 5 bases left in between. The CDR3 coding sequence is TGTGCCACCAGCAGAACAGCCTCTGGAAACACCATATATTTT. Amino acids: CATSRTASGNTIYF.

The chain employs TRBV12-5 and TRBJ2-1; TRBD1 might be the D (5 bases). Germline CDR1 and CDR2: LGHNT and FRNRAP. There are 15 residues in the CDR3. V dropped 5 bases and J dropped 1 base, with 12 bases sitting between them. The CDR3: CASGPGYGSYNEQFF. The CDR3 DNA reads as TGTGCTAGTGGTCCAGGGTACGGGTCCTACAATGAGCAGTTCTTC.

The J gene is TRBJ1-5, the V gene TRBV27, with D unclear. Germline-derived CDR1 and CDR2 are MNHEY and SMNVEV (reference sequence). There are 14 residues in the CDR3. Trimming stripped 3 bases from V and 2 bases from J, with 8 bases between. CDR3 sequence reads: CASSFSGGNQPQHF. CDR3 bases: TGTGCCAGCAGTTTTTCCGGGGGCAATCAGCCCCAGCATTTT.

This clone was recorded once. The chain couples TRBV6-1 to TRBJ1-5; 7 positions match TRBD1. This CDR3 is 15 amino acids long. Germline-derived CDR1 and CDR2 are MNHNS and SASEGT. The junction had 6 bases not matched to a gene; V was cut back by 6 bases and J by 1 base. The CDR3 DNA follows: TGTGCCAGCAGAGCCGGGACAGTGAGCAATCAGCCCCAGCATTTT. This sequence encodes CASRAGTVSNQPQHF.

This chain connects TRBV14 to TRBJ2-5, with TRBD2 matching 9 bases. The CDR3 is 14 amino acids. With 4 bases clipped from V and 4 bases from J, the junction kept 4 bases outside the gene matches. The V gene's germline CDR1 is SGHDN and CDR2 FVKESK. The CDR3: CASSRLAGTETQYF. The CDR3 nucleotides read TGTGCCAGCAGCCGTCTAGCGGGAACAGAGACCCAGTACTTC.

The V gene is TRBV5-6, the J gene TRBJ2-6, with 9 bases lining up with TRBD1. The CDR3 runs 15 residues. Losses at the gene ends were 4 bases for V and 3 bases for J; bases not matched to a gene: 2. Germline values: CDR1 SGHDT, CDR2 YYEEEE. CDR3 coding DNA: TGTGCCAGCAGCCGGACAGGGGTTGGGGCCAACGTCCTGACTTTC. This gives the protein CASSRTGVGANVLTF.

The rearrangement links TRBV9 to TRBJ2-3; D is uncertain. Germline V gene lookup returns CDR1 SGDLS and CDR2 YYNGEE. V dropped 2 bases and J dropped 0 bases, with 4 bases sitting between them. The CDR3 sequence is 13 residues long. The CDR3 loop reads CASSVSSTDTQYF. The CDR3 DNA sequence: TGTGCCAGCAGCGTGTCGAGCACAGATACGCAGTATTTT.

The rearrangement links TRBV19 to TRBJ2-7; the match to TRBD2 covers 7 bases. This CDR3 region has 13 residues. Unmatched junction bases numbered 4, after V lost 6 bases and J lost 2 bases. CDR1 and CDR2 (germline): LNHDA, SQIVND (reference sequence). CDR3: CASSAGETYEQYF. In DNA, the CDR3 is TGTGCCAGTAGCGCGGGAGAGACCTACGAGCAGTACTTC.

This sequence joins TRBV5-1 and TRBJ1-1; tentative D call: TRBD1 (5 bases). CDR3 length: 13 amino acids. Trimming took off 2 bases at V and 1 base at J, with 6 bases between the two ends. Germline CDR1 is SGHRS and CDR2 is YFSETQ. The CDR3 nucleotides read TGCGCCAGCAGCTTCGACAGGAACACTGAAGCTTTCTTT. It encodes CASSFDRNTEAFF.

CDR3 protein: CASRINRSWETQYF. For the CDR3, the DNA is TGTGCCAGCAGAATAAACAGGTCTTGGGAGACCCAGTACTTC. The rearrangement links TRBV2 to TRBJ2-5; a weak D match, TRBD1 (5 bases). CDR3 length: 14 residues. V was trimmed by 6 bases and J by 5 bases, leaving 16 bases between them. Germline CDR1 is SNHLY and CDR2 is FYNNEI.

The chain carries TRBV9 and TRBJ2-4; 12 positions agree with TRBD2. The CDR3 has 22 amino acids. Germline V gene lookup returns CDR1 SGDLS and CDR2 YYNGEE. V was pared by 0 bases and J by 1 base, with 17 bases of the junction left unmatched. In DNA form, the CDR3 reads TGTGCCAGCAGCGTAGCCTCCTCTTTCCTAGCGGGAGGGGGATGGGCCAAAAACATTCAGTACTTC. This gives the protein CASSVASSFLAGGGWAKNIQYF.

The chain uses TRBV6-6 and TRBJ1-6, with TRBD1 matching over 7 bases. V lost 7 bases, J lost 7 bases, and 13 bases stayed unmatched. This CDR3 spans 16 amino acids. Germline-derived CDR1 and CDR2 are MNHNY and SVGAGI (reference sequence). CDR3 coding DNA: TGTGCCAGCACCCAGCGACAGGGTGGTAGGAATTCACCCCTCCACTTT. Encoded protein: CASTQRQGGRNSPLHF.

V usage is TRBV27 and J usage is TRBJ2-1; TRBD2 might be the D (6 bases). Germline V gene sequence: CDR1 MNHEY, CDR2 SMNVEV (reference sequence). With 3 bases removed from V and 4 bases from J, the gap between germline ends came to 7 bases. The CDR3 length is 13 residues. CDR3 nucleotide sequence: TGTGCCAGCAGTTTGGCGGGGTACAATGAGCAGTTCTTC. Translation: CASSLAGYNEQFF.

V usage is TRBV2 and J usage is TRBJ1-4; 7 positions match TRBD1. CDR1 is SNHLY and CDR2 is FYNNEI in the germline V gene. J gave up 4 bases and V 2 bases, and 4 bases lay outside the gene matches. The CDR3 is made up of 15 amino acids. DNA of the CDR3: TGTGCCAGCAGTGAAAGGGGGCGGGATAATGAAAAACTGTTTTTT. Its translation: CASSERGRDNEKLFF.

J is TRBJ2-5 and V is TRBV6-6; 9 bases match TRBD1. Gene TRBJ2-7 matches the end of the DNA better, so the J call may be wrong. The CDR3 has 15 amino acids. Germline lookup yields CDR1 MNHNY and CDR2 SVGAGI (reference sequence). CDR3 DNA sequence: TGTGCCAGCAGTCCCTCGGGGACAGGGAACTACGAGCAGTACTTC. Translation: CASSPSGTGNYEQYF.

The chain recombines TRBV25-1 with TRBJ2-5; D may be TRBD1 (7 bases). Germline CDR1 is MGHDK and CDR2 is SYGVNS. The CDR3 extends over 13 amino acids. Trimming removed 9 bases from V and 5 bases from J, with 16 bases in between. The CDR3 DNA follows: TGTGCCAGACAGGGGTTTCGGGAGGAGACCCAGTACTTC. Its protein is CARQGFREETQYF.

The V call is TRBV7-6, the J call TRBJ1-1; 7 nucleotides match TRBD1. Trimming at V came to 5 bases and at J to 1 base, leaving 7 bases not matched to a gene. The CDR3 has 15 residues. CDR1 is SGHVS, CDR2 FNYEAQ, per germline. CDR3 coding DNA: TGTGCCAGCAGCCGAATGACAGGGCCGAACACTGAAGCTTTCTTT. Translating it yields CASSRMTGPNTEAFF.

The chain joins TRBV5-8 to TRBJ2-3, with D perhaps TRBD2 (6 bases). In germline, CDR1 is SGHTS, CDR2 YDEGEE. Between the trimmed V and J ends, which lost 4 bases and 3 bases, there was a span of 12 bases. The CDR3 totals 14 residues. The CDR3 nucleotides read TGTGCCAGCAGCAGGGACTTGAAAACAGATACGCAGTATTTT. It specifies CASSRDLKTDTQYF.

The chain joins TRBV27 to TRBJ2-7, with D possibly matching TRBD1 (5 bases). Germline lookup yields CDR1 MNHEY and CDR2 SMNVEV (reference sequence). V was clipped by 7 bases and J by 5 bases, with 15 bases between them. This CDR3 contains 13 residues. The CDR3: CASTTPGFDEQYF. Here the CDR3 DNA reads TGTGCCAGCACCACCCCAGGGTTCGACGAGCAGTACTTC.

CDR3 sequence reads: CASRQDTQYF. The CDR3 coding sequence is TGTGCCAGCCGACAAGATACGCAGTATTTT. The rearrangement uses TRBV7-2 and TRBJ2-3; no firm D call. The germline V and J ends were trimmed by 8 bases and 5 bases, with 5 bases remaining between them. The CDR3 is 10 residues long. The germline gives CDR1 SGHTA, CDR2 FQGNSA.

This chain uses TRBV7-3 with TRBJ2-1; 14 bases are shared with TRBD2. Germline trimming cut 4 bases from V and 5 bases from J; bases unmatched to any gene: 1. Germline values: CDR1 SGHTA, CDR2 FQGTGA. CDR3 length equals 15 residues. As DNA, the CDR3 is TGTGCCAGCAGCTCGGGACTAGCGGGGGACAATGAGCAGTTCTTC. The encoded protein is CASSSGLAGDNEQFF.

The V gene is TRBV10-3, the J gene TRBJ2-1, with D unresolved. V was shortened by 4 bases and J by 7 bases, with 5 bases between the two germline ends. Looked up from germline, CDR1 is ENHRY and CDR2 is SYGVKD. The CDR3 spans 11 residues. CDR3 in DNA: TGTGCCATCAGTGGACTTAATGAGCAGTTCTTC. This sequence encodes CAISGLNEQFF.